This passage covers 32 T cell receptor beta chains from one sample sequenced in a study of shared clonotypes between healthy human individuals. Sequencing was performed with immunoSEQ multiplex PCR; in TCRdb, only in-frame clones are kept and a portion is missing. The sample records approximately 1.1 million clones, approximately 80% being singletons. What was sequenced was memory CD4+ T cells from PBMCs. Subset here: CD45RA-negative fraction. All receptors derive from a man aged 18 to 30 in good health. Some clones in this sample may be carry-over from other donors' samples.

The CDR3 sequence is CASSLQAVSSYNEQFF. In DNA, the CDR3 is TGCGCCAGCAGCCTCCAAGCGGTCAGCTCCTACAATGAGCAGTTCTTC. V and J are TRBV4-3 and TRBJ2-1, with D perhaps TRBD2 (5 bases). The CDR3 is 16 residues long. V shed 4 bases and J shed 0 bases, with 13 bases lying between them. Germline CDR1 reads LGHNA; CDR2 reads YSLEER.

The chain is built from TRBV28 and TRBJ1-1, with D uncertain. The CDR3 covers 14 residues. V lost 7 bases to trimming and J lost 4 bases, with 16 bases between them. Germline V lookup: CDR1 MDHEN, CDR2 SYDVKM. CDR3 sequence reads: CASTAAGSVTEAFF. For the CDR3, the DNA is TGTGCCAGCACAGCGGCGGGGTCAGTCACTGAAGCTTTCTTT. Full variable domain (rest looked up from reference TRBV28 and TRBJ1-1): DVKVTQSSRYLVKRTGEKVFLECVQDMDHENMFWYRQDPGLGLRLIYFSYDVKMKEKGDIPEGYSVSREKKERFSLILESASTNQTSMYLCASTAAGSVTEAFFGQGTRLTVV.

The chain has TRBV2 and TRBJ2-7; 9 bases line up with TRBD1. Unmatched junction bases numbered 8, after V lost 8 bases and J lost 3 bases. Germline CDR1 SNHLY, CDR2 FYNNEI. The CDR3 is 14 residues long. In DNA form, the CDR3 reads TGTGCCAGCTGGCCCGGGACAGGGAACTACGAGCAGTACTTC. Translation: CASWPGTGNYEQYF.

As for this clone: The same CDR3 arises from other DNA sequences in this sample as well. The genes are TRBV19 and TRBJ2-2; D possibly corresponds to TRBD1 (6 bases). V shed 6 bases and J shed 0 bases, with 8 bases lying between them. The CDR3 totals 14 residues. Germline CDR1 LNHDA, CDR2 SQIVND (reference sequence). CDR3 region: CASRDRANTGELFF. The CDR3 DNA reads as TGTGCCAGTAGGGACAGAGCGAACACCGGGGAGCTGTTTTTT.

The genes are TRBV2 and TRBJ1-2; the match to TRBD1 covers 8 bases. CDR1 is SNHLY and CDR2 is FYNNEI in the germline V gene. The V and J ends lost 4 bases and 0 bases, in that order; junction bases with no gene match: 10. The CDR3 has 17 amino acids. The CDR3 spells CASSVQRTGRSNYGYTF. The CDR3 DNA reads TGTGCCAGCAGTGTCCAAAGGACAGGGCGCTCTAACTATGGCTACACCTTC.

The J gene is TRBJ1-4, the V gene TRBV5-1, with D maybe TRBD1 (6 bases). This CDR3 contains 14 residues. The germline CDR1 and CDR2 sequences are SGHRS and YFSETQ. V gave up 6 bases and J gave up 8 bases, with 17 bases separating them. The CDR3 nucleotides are TGCGCCAGCACCTCCGACAGGCTAGGCGAAAAACTGTTTTTT. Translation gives CASTSDRLGEKLFF.

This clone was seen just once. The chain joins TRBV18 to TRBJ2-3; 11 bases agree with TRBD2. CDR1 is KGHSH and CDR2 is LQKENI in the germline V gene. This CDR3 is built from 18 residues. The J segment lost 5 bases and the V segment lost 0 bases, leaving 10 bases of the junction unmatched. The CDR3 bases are TGTGCCAGCTCACCACCCGTCCTAGCGGGAGGTAGGAGAGATACGCAGTATTTT. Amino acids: CASSPPVLAGGRRDTQYF. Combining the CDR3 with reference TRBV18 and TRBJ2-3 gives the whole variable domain NAGVMQNPRHLVRRRGQEARLRCSPMKGHSHVYWYRQLPEEGLKFMVYLQKENIIDESGMPKERFSAEFPKEGPSILRIQQVVRGDSAAYFCASSPPVLAGGRRDTQYFGPGTRLTVL.

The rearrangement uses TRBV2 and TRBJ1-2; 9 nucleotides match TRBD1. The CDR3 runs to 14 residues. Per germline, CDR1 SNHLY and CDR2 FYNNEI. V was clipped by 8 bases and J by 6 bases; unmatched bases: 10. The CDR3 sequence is CASGGTGRVDGYTF. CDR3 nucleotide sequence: TGTGCCAGCGGGGGGACAGGGCGCGTAGATGGCTACACCTTC.

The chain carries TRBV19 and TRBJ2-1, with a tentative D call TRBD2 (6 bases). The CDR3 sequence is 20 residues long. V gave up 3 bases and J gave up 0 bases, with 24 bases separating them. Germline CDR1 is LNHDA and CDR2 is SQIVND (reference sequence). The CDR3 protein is CASSMNWREKSWFSYNEQFF. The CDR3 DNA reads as TGTGCCAGTAGTATGAATTGGCGGGAAAAAAGTTGGTTCTCCTACAATGAGCAGTTCTTC.

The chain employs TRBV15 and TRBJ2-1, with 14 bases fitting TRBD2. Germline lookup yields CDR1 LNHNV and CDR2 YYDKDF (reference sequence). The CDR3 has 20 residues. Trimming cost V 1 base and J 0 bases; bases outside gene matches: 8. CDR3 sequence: CATSRVRLAGGLSSYNEQFF. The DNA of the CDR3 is TGTGCCACCAGCAGAGTGAGACTAGCGGGAGGGTTGAGCTCCTACAATGAGCAGTTCTTC.

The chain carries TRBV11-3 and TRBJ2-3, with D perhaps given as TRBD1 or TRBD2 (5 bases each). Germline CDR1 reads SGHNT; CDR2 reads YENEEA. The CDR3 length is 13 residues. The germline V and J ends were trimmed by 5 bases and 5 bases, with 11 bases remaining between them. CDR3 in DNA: TGTGCCAGCAGCCTGACGGGGCTAGATACGCAGTATTTT. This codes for CASSLTGLDTQYF.

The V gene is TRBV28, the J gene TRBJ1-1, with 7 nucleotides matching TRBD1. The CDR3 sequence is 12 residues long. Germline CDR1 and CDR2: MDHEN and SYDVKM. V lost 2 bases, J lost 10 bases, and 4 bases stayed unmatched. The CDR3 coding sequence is TGTGCCAGCAGTTTAAGACAGGGAGGAGCTTTCTTT. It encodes CASSLRQGGAFF.

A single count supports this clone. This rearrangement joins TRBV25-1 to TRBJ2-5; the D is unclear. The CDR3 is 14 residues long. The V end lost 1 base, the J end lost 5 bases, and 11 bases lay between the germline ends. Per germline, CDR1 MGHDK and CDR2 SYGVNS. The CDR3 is CASSEFIMPETQYF. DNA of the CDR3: TGTGCCAGCAGTGAATTCATTATGCCGGAGACCCAGTACTTC.

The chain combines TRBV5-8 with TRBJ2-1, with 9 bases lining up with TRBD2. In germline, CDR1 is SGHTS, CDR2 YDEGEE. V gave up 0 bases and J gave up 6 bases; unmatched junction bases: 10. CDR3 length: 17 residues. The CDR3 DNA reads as TGTGCCAGCAGCTTGGTTGGGGCGGGAGGGGCAGGCAATGAGCAGTTCTTC. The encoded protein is CASSLVGAGGAGNEQFF.

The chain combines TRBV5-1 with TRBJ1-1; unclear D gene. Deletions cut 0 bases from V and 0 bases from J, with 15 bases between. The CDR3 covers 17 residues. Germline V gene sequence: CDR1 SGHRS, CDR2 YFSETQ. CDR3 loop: CASSLVQNPSMNTEAFF. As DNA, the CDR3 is TGCGCCAGCAGCTTGGTCCAGAATCCTAGCATGAACACTGAAGCTTTCTTT. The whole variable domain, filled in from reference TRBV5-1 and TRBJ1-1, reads KAGVTQTPRYLIKTRGQQVTLSCSPISGHRSVSWYQQTPGQGLQFLFEYFSETQRNKGNFPGRFSGRQFSNSRSEMNVSTLELGDSALYLCASSLVQNPSMNTEAFFGQGTRLTVV.

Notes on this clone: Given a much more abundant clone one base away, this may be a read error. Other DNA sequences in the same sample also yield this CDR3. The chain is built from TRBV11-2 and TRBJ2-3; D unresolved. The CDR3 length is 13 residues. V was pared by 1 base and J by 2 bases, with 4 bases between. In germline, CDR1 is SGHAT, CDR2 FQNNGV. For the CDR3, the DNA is TGTGCCAGCAGCTTAGCACCCACAGATACGCAGTATTTT. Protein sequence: CASSLAPTDTQYF.

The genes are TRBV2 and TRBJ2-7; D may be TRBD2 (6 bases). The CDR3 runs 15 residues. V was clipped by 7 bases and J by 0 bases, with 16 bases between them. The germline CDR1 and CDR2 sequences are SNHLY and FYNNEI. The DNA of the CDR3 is TGTGCCAGCAAGATAACGGCGGGAAGCTCCTACGAGCAGTACTTC. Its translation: CASKITAGSSYEQYF.

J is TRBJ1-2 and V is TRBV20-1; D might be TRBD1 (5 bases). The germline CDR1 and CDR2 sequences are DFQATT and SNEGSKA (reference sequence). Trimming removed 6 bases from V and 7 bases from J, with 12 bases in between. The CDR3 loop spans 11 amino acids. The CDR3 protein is CSAVGDRGYTF. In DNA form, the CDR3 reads TGCAGTGCCGTGGGGGACCGTGGCTACACCTTC.

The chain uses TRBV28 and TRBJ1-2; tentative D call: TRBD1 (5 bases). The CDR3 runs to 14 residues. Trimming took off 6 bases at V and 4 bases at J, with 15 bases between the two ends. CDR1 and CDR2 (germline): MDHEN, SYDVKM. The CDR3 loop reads CASRYSRGGYGYTF. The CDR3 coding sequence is TGTGCCAGCAGATATAGTAGGGGTGGCTATGGCTACACCTTC.

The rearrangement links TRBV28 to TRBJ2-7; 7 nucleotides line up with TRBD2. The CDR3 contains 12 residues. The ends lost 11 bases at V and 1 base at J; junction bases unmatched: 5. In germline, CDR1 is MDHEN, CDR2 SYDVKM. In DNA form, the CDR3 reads TGTGCCCTATCTAGCGGTTCCTACGAGCAGTACTTC. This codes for CALSSGSYEQYF. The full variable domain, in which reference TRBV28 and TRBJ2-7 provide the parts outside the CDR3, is DVKVTQSSRYLVKRTGEKVFLECVQDMDHENMFWYRQDPGLGLRLIYFSYDVKMKEKGDIPEGYSVSREKKERFSLILESASTNQTSMYLCALSSGSYEQYFGPGTRLTVT.

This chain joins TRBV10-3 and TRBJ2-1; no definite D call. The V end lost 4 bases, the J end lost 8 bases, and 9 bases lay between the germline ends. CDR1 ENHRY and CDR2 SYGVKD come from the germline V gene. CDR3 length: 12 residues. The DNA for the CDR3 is TGTGCCATCAGTGGGCTGGGCGATGAGCAGTTCTTC. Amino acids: CAISGLGDEQFF.

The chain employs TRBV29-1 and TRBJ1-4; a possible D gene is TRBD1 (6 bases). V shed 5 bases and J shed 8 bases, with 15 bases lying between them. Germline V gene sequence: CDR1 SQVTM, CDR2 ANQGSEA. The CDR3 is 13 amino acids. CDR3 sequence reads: CSVRDGGDEKLFF. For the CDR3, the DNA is TGCAGCGTTCGTGATGGGGGCGACGAAAAACTGTTTTTT.

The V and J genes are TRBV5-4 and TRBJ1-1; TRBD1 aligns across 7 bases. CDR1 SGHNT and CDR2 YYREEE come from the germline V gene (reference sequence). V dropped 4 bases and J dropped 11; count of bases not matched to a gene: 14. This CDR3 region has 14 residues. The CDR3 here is CASSGTVATSEAFF. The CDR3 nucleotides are TGTGCCAGCAGCGGGACAGTAGCTACGAGTGAGGCTTTCTTT.

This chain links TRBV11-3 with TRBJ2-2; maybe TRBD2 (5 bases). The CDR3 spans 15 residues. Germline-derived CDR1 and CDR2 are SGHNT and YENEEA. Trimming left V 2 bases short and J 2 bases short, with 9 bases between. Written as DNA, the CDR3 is TGTGCCAGCAGCTTACCCGGACTTAACACCGGGGAGCTGTTTTTT. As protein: CASSLPGLNTGELFF.

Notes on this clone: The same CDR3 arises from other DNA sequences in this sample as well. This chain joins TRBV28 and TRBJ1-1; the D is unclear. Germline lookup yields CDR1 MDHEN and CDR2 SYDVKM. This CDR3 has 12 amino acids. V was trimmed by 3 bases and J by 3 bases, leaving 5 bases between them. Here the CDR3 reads CASSLRHTEAFF. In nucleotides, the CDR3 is TGTGCCAGCAGTTTGAGGCACACTGAAGCTTTCTTT.

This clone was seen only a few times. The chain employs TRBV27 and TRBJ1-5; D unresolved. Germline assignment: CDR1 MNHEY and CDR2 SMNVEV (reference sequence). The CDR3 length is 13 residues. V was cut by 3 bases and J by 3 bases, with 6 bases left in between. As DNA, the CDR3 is TGTGCCAGCAGTTTTAAAACCAATCAGCCCCAGCATTTT. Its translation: CASSFKTNQPQHF.

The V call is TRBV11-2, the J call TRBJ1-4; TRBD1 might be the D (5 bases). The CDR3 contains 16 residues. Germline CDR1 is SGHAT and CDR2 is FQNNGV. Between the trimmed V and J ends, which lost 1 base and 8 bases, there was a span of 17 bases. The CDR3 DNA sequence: TGTGCCAGCAGCTTAGGGGTGCGGGGCTTAGGGGAAAAACTGTTTTTT. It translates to CASSLGVRGLGEKLFF.

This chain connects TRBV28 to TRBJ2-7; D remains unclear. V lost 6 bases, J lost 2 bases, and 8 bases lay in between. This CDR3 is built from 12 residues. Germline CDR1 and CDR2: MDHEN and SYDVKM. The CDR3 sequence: CASRVGPYEQYF. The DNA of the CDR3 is TGTGCCAGCAGGGTAGGGCCCTACGAGCAGTACTTC.

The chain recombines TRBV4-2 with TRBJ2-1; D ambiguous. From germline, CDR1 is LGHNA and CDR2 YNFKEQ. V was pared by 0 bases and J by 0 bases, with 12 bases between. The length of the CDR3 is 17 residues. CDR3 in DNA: TGTGCCAGCAGCCAAGATTCGGCGCGAAGCTCCTACAATGAGCAGTTCTTC. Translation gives CASSQDSARSSYNEQFF.

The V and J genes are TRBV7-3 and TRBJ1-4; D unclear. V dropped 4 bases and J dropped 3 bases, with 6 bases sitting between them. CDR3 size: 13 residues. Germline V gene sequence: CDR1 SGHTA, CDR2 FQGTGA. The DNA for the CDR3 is TGTGCCAGCAGCTCCGGGGCTAATGAAAAACTGTTTTTT. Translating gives CASSSGANEKLFF.

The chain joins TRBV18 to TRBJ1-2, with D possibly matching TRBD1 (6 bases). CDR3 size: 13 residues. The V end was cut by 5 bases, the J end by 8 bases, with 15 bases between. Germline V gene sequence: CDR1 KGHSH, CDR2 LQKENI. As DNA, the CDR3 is TGTGCCAGCTCAAGCGAGGGGGTGTTAGGCTACACCTTC. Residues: CASSSEGVLGYTF.

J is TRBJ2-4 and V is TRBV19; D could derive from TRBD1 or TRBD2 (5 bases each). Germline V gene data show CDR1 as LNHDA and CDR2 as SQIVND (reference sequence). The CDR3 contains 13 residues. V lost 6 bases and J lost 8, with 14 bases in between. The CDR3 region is CASRGFLGDIQYF. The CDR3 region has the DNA TGTGCCAGTAGAGGTTTTTTGGGGGACATTCAGTACTTC.